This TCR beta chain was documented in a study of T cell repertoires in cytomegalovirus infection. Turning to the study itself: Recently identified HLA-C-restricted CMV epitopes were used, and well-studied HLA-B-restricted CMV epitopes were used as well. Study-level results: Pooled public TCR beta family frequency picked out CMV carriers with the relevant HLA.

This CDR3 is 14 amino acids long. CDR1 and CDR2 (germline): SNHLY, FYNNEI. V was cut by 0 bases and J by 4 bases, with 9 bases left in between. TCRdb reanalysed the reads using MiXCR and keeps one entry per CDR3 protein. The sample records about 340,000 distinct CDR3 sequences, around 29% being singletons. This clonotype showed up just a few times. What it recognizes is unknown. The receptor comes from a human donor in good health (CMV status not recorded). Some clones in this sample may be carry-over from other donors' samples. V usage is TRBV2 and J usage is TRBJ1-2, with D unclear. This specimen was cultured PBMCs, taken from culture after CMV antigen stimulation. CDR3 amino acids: CASSEALESYGYTF. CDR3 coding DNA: TGTGCCAGCAGTGAAGCGTTGGAGTCCTATGGCTACACCTTC. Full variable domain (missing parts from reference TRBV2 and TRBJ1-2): EPEVTQTPSHQVTQMGQEVILRCVPISNHLYFYWYRQILGQKVEFLVSFYNNEISEKSEIFDDQFSVERPDGSNFTLKIRSTKLEDSAMYFCASSEALESYGYTFGSGTRLTVV.